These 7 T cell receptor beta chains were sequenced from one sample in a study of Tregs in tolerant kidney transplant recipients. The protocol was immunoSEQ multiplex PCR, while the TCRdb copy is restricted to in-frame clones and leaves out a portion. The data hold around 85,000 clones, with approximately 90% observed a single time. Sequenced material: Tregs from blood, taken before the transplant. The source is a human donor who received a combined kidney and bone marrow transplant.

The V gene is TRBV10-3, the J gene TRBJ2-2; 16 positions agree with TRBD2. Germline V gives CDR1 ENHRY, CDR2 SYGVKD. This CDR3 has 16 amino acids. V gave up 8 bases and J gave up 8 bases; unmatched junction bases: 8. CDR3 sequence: CAIGTSGRAGEGELFF. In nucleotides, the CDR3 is TGTGCCATCGGGACTAGCGGGAGGGCTGGTGAAGGGGAGCTGTTTTTT.

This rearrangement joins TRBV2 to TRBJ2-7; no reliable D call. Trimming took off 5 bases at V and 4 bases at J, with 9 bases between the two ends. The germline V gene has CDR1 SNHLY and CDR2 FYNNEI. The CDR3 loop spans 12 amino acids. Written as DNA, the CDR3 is TGTGCCAGCAGTCCCGATTTGTACGAGCAGTACTTC. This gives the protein CASSPDLYEQYF.

CDR3 residues: CASEMGAEETQYF. The CDR3 nucleotides read TGTGCCAGCGAAATGGGAGCTGAAGAGACCCAGTACTTC. The V gene is TRBV5-5, the J gene TRBJ2-5; maybe TRBD2 (5 bases). From germline, CDR1 is SGHKS and CDR2 YYEKEE (reference sequence). With 7 bases removed from V and 3 bases from J, the gap between germline ends came to 13 bases. The CDR3 contains 13 residues.

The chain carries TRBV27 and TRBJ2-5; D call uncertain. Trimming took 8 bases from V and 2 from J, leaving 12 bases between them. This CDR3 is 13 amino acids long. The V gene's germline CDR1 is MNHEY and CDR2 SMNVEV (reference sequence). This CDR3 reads CASYIGTQETQYF. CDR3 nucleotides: TGTGCCAGCTATATAGGTACTCAAGAGACCCAGTACTTC.

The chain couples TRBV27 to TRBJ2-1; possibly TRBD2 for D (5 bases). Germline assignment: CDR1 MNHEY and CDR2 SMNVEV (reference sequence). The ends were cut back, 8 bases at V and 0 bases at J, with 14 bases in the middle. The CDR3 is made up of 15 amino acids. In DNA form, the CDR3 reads TGTGCCAGCTTTAGAACTAGTCTCTCCTACAATGAGCAGTTCTTC. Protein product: CASFRTSLSYNEQFF.

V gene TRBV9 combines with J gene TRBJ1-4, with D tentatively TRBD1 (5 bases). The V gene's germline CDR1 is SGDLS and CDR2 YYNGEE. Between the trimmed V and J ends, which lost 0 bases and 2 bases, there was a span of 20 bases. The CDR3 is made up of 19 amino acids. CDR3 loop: CASSVATSGGDGTNEKLFF. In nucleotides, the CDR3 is TGTGCCAGCAGCGTAGCTACGTCGGGAGGGGATGGGACTAATGAAAAACTGTTTTTT.

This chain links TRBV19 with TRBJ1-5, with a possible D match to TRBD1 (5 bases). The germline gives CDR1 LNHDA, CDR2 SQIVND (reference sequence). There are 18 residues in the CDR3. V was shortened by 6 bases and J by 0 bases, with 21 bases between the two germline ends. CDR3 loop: CASRKRGITTASNQPQHF. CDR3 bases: TGTGCCAGTAGAAAACGGGGGATCACTACCGCTAGCAATCAGCCCCAGCATTTT.